This TCR beta chain is drawn from a study of T-cell reconstitution after alpha-beta-depleted transplantation in children. This clonotype was counted ten times or more. Its antigen is unidentified. A library of TCRbeta sequences, prepared with unique molecular identifiers, was generated. Using its own MiXCR run on the PCR reads, TCRdb lists one record per CDR3 protein. The sample holds 480,000 or so distinct CDR3 sequences, about 10% seen once. Points from the study as a whole: Diversity and T-cell counts at one year after transplant derived mostly from new T cells.

The TCR originated in a child younger than 10 with inherited bone marrow failure, due to receive a stem cell transplant. Sample: PBMCs, taken before TCRalphabeta/CD19-depleted stem cell transplant.

CDR3 bases: TGCAGTGCTAGTCCGGGCACTGAAGCTTTCTTT. Its translation is CSASPGTEAFF. This chain connects TRBV20-1 to TRBJ1-1; D is ambiguous. Germline values: CDR1 DFQATT, CDR2 SNEGSKA (reference sequence). The CDR3 is 11 residues long. The ends were cut back, 3 bases at V and 4 bases at J, with 6 bases in the middle.